This T cell receptor (beta chain) was sequenced for a study of OX40 agonist ivuxolimab in advanced cancers. Data came from immunoSEQ multiplex PCR; TCRdb stores just in-frame clones and leaves some out. This sample yields 70,000 to 80,000 clones, of which approximately 90% are seen a single time; roughly 0.38% belongs to the top ten. CDR1 SNHLY and CDR2 FYNNEI come from the germline V gene. CDR3 size: 13 residues. Trimming removed 7 bases from V and 1 base from J; junction bases left unmatched: 0. This clone was seen a single time. This chain links TRBV2 with TRBJ1-5, with 8 bases aligning to TRBD1. The sequence was obtained from an adult with an advanced solid tumor such as melanoma, head and neck, liver or kidney cancer. Sequencing was performed on CD4+ or CD8+ T cells sorted from blood, taken in a trial of the OX40 agonist ivuxolimab. CDR3 nucleotides: TGTGCCAGCACAGGGGGCAGCAATCAGCCCCAGCATTTT. This translates into CASTGGSNQPQHF.